Listed here is a single T cell receptor beta chain. Its binding antigen is unknown. Per-nucleotide qualities are absent, and no much larger clonotype sits a single base away. The junction shows trimming of 3 bases on V and 2 bases on J, plus 7 bases between the germline ends. Taken from the germline V gene, the CDR1 and CDR2 loops are SNHLY and FYNNEI. The CDR3 runs 13 amino acids, cysteine and phenylalanine included. Of all the DNA, just the CDR3 is kept, 39 bases in frame from base 1. This entry comes from a study of T cell changes during pregnancy in multiple sclerosis (dated by TCRdb to the late 2010s). Study-level background: The study examined how the T cell repertoire changed over the course of pregnancy in women with multiple sclerosis.

The library was made by the immunoSEQ multiplex PCR assay. TCRdb retrieved this table from immuneACCESS and kept in-frame rearrangements only. Not all clones are present; in checked studies, unresolved V genes account for under half, and no reason is known for the remainder. This sample has roughly 80,000 clones in its table, and roughly 91% of those were observed once. The top ten clones comprise 2.5% to 3% of the sample. The rearrangement joined TRBV2 to TRBJ1-2; the D segment cannot be called with confidence. This receptor was taken from a female donor in good health, enrolled as a control in a pregnancy study. The sample here was peripheral blood, taken after pregnancy. CDR3 region: CASSDTSNYGYTF. DNA sequence: TGTGCCAGCAGTGACACTTCCAACTATGGCTACACCTTC.